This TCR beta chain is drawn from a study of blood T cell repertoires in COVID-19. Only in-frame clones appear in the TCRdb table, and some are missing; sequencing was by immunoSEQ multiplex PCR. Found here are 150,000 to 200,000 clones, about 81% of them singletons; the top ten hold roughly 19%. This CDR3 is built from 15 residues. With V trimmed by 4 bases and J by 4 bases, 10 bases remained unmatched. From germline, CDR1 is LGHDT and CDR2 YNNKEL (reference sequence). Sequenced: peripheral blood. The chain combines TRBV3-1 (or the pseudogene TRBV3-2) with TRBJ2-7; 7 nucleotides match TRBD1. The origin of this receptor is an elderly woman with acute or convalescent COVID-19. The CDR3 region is CASSPTGTAGYEQYF. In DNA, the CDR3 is TGTGCCAGCAGCCCAACCGGGACAGCCGGATACGAGCAGTACTTC.